These 32 T cell receptor beta chains were sequenced from one sample in a study of cytomegalovirus exposure and HLA in healthy donors. The PCR used 60 Vbeta and 13 Jbeta primers. This table comes from immunoSEQ multiplex PCR, and its TCRdb copy is limited to in-frame clones, with some not included. This table has approximately 130,000 clones, around 76% appearing once. Sequenced sample: PBMCs. The source is a woman in her forties or fifties in good health and CMV-seronegative.

This sequence joins TRBV13 and TRBJ2-1, with 7 bases aligning to TRBD2. The CDR3 contains 16 residues. V lost 1 base, J lost 4 bases, and 7 bases stayed unmatched. The germline V gene has CDR1 PRHDT and CDR2 FYEKMQ (reference sequence). In nucleotides, the CDR3 is TGTGCCAGCAGCTTAGTGGCGGGAGTTGGGTACAATGAGCAGTTCTTC. Its translation is CASSLVAGVGYNEQFF.

The sample holds a few counts of this clone. The junction shows a germline mismatch at one end, possibly a read error. The chain recombines TRBV9 with TRBJ1-5, with 11 positions matching TRBD1. From germline, CDR1 is SGDLS and CDR2 YYNGEE. The CDR3 loop spans 15 amino acids. CDR3 amino acids: CASSVAGQGDQPQNF. Here the CDR3 DNA reads TGTGCCAGCAGCGTAGCGGGACAGGGGGACCAGCCCCAGAATTTT.

The CDR3 reads CASSLAQPNEQFF. DNA for the CDR3: TGCGCCAGCAGCTTGGCACAGCCCAATGAGCAGTTCTTC. The rearrangement uses TRBV5-1 and TRBJ2-1; D remains unclear. This CDR3 is built from 13 residues. Trimming cost V 0 bases and J 6 bases, with 7 bases left between them. Germline V CDR1 and CDR2: SGHRS, YFSETQ.

This clone was counted a single time. V gene TRBV5-4 combines with J gene TRBJ2-2; a weak D match, TRBD1 (6 bases). This CDR3 spans 15 amino acids. Germline V gene data show CDR1 as SGHNT and CDR2 as YYREEE (reference sequence). Trimming took 3 bases from V and 6 from J, leaving 15 bases between them. The CDR3 nucleotides read TGTGCCAGCAGCTCTGAAATCGCAGGGGCCGGGGAGCTGTTTTTT. Amino acid sequence: CASSSEIAGAGELFF. Based on the CDR3 plus reference TRBV5-4 and TRBJ2-2, the full variable domain is ETGVTQSPTHLIKTRGQQVTLRCSSQSGHNTVSWYQQALGQGPQFIFQYYREEENGRGNFPPRFSGLQFPNYSSELNVNALELDDSALYLCASSSEIAGAGELFFGEGSRLTVL.

The V and J genes are TRBV5-1 and TRBJ2-6; D remains unclear. CDR1 is SGHRS, CDR2 YFSETQ, per germline. Trimming stripped 2 bases from V and 0 bases from J, with 6 bases between. CDR3 length: 15 residues. CDR3: CASSLSSSGANVLTF. Written as DNA, the CDR3 is TGCGCCAGCAGCTTATCGAGCTCTGGGGCCAACGTCCTGACTTTC.

The chain is built from TRBV5-1 and TRBJ1-2; D is unresolved. V was shortened by 0 bases and J by 5 bases, with 11 bases between the two germline ends. CDR1 is SGHRS, CDR2 YFSETQ, per germline. The CDR3 extends over 14 amino acids. This CDR3 reads CASSLENPRYGYTF. The DNA for the CDR3 is TGCGCCAGCAGCTTGGAGAACCCCCGGTATGGCTACACCTTC.

The rearrangement links TRBV5-6 to TRBJ1-4, with 8 bases aligning to TRBD1. After removal of 3 bases from V and 4 bases from J, the junction contained 5 bases not matched to a gene. CDR1 and CDR2 (germline): SGHDT, YYEEEE. The length of the CDR3 is 15 residues. The CDR3 nucleotides read TGTGCCAGCAGCTCCGGACAGGGCTTTAATGAAAAACTGTTTTTT. Protein sequence: CASSSGQGFNEKLFF.

The chain has TRBV6-5 and TRBJ1-2, with TRBD1 matching 8 bases. V shed 2 bases and J 6 bases; nucleotides not matched to a gene: 5. Germline CDR1 and CDR2: MNHEY and SVGAGI. The CDR3 is 14 residues long. CDR3 DNA: TGTGCCAGCAGTTACCGACAGGGGTTACATGGCTACACCTTC. It codes for CASSYRQGLHGYTF.

This clone occurred once. The V call is TRBV5-1, the J call TRBJ1-3; TRBD1 might be the D (6 bases). The CDR3 length is 15 residues. Germline V CDR1 and CDR2: SGHRS, YFSETQ. Trimming removed 4 bases at V and 0 bases at J, with 11 bases between. DNA of the CDR3: TGCGCCAGCAGCGTGGGACACCGCTCTGGAAACACCATATATTTT. This codes for CASSVGHRSGNTIYF. The entire variable domain, with the rest obtained from reference TRBV5-1 and TRBJ1-3, is as follows: KAGVTQTPRYLIKTRGQQVTLSCSPISGHRSVSWYQQTPGQGLQFLFEYFSETQRNKGNFPGRFSGRQFSNSRSEMNVSTLELGDSALYLCASSVGHRSGNTIYFGEGSWLTVV.

The chain joins TRBV6-5 to TRBJ1-2; 8 positions agree with TRBD1. CDR1 is MNHEY, CDR2 SVGAGI, per germline. Losses at the gene ends were 6 bases for V and 8 bases for J; bases not matched to a gene: 8. The length of the CDR3 is 13 residues. The CDR3 is CASRSTGAGGYTF. The CDR3 bases are TGTGCCAGCAGATCGACAGGGGCAGGCGGCTACACCTTC.

The chain is built from TRBV9 and TRBJ2-5; D may be TRBD1 (6 bases). Germline values: CDR1 SGDLS, CDR2 YYNGEE. Trimming left V 1 base short and J 4 bases short, with 14 bases between. This CDR3 has 15 residues. This chain's CDR3 is CASSVTSGHRETQYF. CDR3 bases: TGTGCCAGCAGCGTAACTTCGGGACATAGAGAGACCCAGTACTTC.

The CDR3 nucleotides are TGTGCCAGTAGTATAGGCAGGGGGAACACTGAAGCTTTCTTT. Translated: CASSIGRGNTEAFF. V and J are TRBV19 and TRBJ1-1, with a tentative D call TRBD1 (6 bases). The CDR3 loop spans 14 amino acids. The germline V gene has CDR1 LNHDA and CDR2 SQIVND (reference sequence). With 1 base removed from V and 1 base from J, the gap between germline ends came to 7 bases.

The V and J genes are TRBV28 and TRBJ1-5; perhaps TRBD1 as D (6 bases). The ends were cut back, 7 bases at V and 4 bases at J, with 14 bases in the middle. CDR3 size: 14 residues. Germline loops: CDR1 MDHEN, CDR2 SYDVKM. CDR3 amino acids: CASTPDRSNQPQHF. DNA for the CDR3: TGTGCCAGCACCCCTGACAGGAGTAATCAGCCCCAGCATTTT.

The V gene is TRBV10-3, the J gene TRBJ2-3, with 7 bases matching TRBD2. This CDR3 comprises 14 residues. With 4 bases clipped from V and 6 bases from J, the junction kept 7 bases outside the gene matches. Germline V gene data show CDR1 as ENHRY and CDR2 as SYGVKD. Here the CDR3 reads CAISAAGPRDTQYF. DNA for the CDR3: TGTGCCATCAGTGCAGCGGGGCCGAGGGATACGCAGTATTTT.

The chain uses TRBV5-1 and TRBJ2-1, with TRBD2 matching over 11 bases. Looked up from germline, CDR1 is SGHRS and CDR2 is YFSETQ. CDR3 size: 16 residues. The trim removed 3 bases at V and 7 bases at J, leaving 9 bases unmatched. CDR3 amino acids: CASSSSTSGRTNEQFF. CDR3 sequence (DNA): TGCGCCAGCAGCTCCTCCACTAGCGGGAGAACGAATGAGCAGTTCTTC.

The genes are TRBV5-8 and TRBJ2-5; 10 bases are shared with TRBD1. Looked up from germline, CDR1 is SGHTS and CDR2 is YDEGEE. The V gene end was trimmed by 4 bases and the J gene end by 4 bases; junction bases not matched to a gene: 4. This CDR3 comprises 14 residues. The CDR3 DNA sequence: TGTGCCAGCAGCCGGGACAGGGGAACAGAGACCCAGTACTTC. Protein: CASSRDRGTETQYF.

The count of this clone is one. This chain uses TRBV28 with TRBJ1-1; D not resolved. The CDR3 spans 11 residues. Trimming cost V 11 bases and J 2 bases, with 9 bases left between them. Germline V lookup: CDR1 MDHEN, CDR2 SYDVKM. The CDR3 sequence: CACRRNTEAFF. CDR3 nucleotide sequence: TGTGCCTGCCGTAGAAACACTGAAGCTTTCTTT.

The chain combines TRBV6-5 with TRBJ2-7, with D maybe TRBD1 (6 bases). Trimming cost V 6 bases and J 5 bases, with 14 bases left between them. The length of the CDR3 is 13 residues. Germline V gene data show CDR1 as MNHEY and CDR2 as SVGAGI. The CDR3 loop reads CASRPDRLNEQYF. The CDR3 DNA sequence: TGTGCCAGCAGGCCTGACAGGCTGAACGAGCAGTACTTC.

The rearrangement links TRBV7-9 to TRBJ2-7; TRBD2 might be the D (7 bases). Trimming left V 4 bases short and J 6 bases short, with 25 bases between. The CDR3 length is 17 residues. CDR1 is SEHNR and CDR2 is FQNEAQ in the germline V gene (reference sequence). CDR3 sequence reads: CASSSSRGGARPSEQYF. DNA for the CDR3: TGTGCCAGCAGCTCTAGCAGGGGAGGGGCCCGGCCTTCCGAGCAGTACTTC.

The chain carries TRBV28 and TRBJ1-4, with a weak D call TRBD1 (6 bases). The CDR3 runs 16 residues. Germline assignment: CDR1 MDHEN and CDR2 SYDVKM. V was pared by 1 base and J by 4 bases, with 13 bases between. The CDR3 loop reads CASSLSAGANNEKLFF. The DNA for the CDR3 is TGTGCCAGCAGTTTATCGGCGGGGGCGAATAATGAAAAACTGTTTTTT.

This sequence joins TRBV30 and TRBJ2-2; 9 positions agree with TRBD2. The germline V gene has CDR1 GTSNPN and CDR2 SVGIG (reference sequence). After removal of 5 bases from V and 5 bases from J, the junction contained 12 bases not matched to a gene. This CDR3 region has 16 residues. CDR3 DNA: TGTGCCTGGGGGAACGGTGGAGCGGGAGGTACCGGGGAGCTGTTTTTT. It encodes CAWGNGGAGGTGELFF.

The chain employs TRBV6-4 and TRBJ2-2; D is perhaps TRBD1 (6 bases). V was clipped by 8 bases and J by 4 bases, with 17 bases between them. CDR1 MRHNA and CDR2 SNTAGT come from the germline V gene. This CDR3 region has 15 residues. The CDR3 reads CASQHEQGTTGELFF. For the CDR3, the DNA is TGTGCCAGCCAGCACGAACAGGGTACCACCGGGGAGCTGTTTTTT.

V and J are TRBV29-1 and TRBJ2-4; TRBD2 matches 7 bases. The germline V gene has CDR1 SQVTM and CDR2 ANQGSEA. There are 15 residues in the CDR3. In DNA form, the CDR3 reads TGCAGTGTGGTGGGTGGCGGGAGCGGTACGGACATTCAGTACTTC. Encoded protein: CSVVGGGSGTDIQYF.

This rearrangement joins TRBV7-3 to TRBJ2-1; TRBD2 matches 7 bases. The length of the CDR3 is 16 residues. J lost 7 bases, V lost 5 bases, and 14 bases had no gene match. Germline V gene data show CDR1 as SGHTA and CDR2 as FQGTGA. CDR3 sequence: CASSQNGGNPRNEQFF. The CDR3 coding sequence is TGTGCCAGCAGCCAAAACGGGGGGAACCCTAGGAATGAGCAGTTCTTC.

This sequence joins TRBV5-4 and TRBJ2-1, with D tentatively TRBD2 (6 bases). The CDR3 totals 14 residues. Germline lookup yields CDR1 SGHNT and CDR2 YYREEE (reference sequence). The V end lost 4 bases, the J end lost 7 bases, and 15 bases lay between the germline ends. The CDR3 spells CASSHGGSRNEQFF. DNA for the CDR3: TGTGCCAGCAGCCACGGGGGTAGCCGAAATGAGCAGTTCTTC.

This sequence joins TRBV18 and TRBJ2-5; 9 bases fit TRBD1. The CDR3 spans 15 residues. The J segment lost 5 bases and the V segment lost 6 bases, leaving 10 bases of the junction unmatched. Per germline, CDR1 KGHSH and CDR2 LQKENI. The CDR3 nucleotides read TGTGCCAGCTCCCCCGGACAGGGGCGGCGGGAGACCCAGTACTTC. Translated: CASSPGQGRRETQYF.

The V gene is TRBV30, the J gene TRBJ2-7; 11 nucleotides align to TRBD2. The J segment lost 3 bases and the V segment lost 2 bases, leaving 12 bases of the junction unmatched. Germline loops: CDR1 GTSNPN, CDR2 SVGIG (reference sequence). The CDR3 is made up of 17 amino acids. The DNA of the CDR3 is TGTGCCTGGAGTCTTCTAGCGGGAGGACCTTCAAGCTACGAGCAGTACGTC. It specifies CAWSLLAGGPSSYEQYV.

The chain links TRBV7-8 to TRBJ1-2, with D unresolved. Trimming took 5 bases from V and 8 from J, leaving 15 bases between them. Germline CDR1 reads SGHVS; CDR2 reads FQNEAQ. This CDR3 has 13 amino acids. The CDR3 region has the DNA TGTGCCAGCAGCACTACGGAATATGGCGGCTACACCTTC. Its translation is CASSTTEYGGYTF.

The CDR3 DNA reads as TGTGCCAGCAGCGGGACAGGGCGGGAGCAGTACTTC. It specifies CASSGTGREQYF. The J gene is TRBJ2-7, the V gene TRBV9; 8 bases are a match to TRBD1. CDR1 SGDLS and CDR2 YYNGEE come from the germline V gene. V lost 3 bases and J lost 7; bases outside the gene matches: 3. The CDR3 has 12 residues.

This clone was recorded only once. The J gene is TRBJ1-2, the V gene TRBV4-3; tentative D call: TRBD1 (5 bases). This CDR3 has 15 amino acids. The germline CDR1 and CDR2 sequences are LGHNA and YSLEER. Trimming shortened V by 0 bases and J by 0 bases, and 8 bases separated the two germline ends. The CDR3 nucleotides read TGCGCCAGCAGCCAAGATCAGGGCGCTAACTATGGCTACACCTTC. This translates into CASSQDQGANYGYTF.

The chain carries TRBV28 and TRBJ2-5, with D possibly matching TRBD2 (5 bases). V dropped 5 bases and J dropped 5 bases, with 15 bases sitting between them. This CDR3 has 14 residues. Germline-derived CDR1 and CDR2 are MDHEN and SYDVKM. CDR3 nucleotides: TGTGCCAGCAGTCTCACGGGATCTAGGGAGACCCAGTACTTC. It codes for CASSLTGSRETQYF. The complete variable domain, with remaining parts taken from reference TRBV28 and TRBJ2-5, reads DVKVTQSSRYLVKRTGEKVFLECVQDMDHENMFWYRQDPGLGLRLIYFSYDVKMKEKGDIPEGYSVSREKKERFSLILESASTNQTSMYLCASSLTGSRETQYFGPGTRLLVL.

The J gene is TRBJ2-1, the V gene TRBV6-1; perhaps TRBD1 as D (6 bases). CDR3 size: 17 residues. Germline V gene lookup returns CDR1 MNHNS and CDR2 SASEGT. The ends were cut back, 0 bases at V and 4 bases at J, with 16 bases in the middle. In DNA form, the CDR3 reads TGTGCCAGCAGTGAAGCCTTTCAGGGGCTTCCTTACAATGAGCAGTTCTTC. Protein: CASSEAFQGLPYNEQFF.